The 18 T cell receptor beta chains presented below share a single source sample, sequenced in a study of a mutant IDH1 vaccine in newly diagnosed glioma. The time point was: baseline, week 1 (first vaccination visit). Stated treatment: pre-vaccination baseline after standard-of-care therapy. Repertoires were generated with immunoSEQ multiplex PCR, while TCRdb's copy carries only in-frame clones and drops some. The data show under 90,000 clones, with 60% to 85% seen just once and 7% to 10% held by the top ten. Sequenced material: PBMCs, taken from a glioma patient treated with radiotherapy, temozolomide or both. The origin of the receptors is a man aged 45-65 years with glioma.

V is TRBV29-1 and J is TRBJ2-3; D is possibly TRBD1 or TRBD2 (5 bases each). In germline, CDR1 is SQVTM, CDR2 ANQGSEA. CDR3 size: 13 residues. V lost 7 bases, J lost 1 base, and 12 bases lay in between. The CDR3 region has the DNA TGCAGCGATGGGGACCCCGGCACAGATACGCAGTATTTT. Its translation: CSDGDPGTDTQYF.

V gene TRBV20-1 combines with J gene TRBJ1-3; D unclear. This CDR3 region has 11 residues. Trimming shortened V by 5 bases and J by 1 base, and 3 bases separated the two germline ends. The germline V gene encodes CDR1 DFQATT and CDR2 SNEGSKA (reference sequence). The CDR3 coding sequence is TGCAGTGCTGGTTCTGGAAACACCATATATTTT. This encodes CSAGSGNTIYF.

J is TRBJ2-2 and V is TRBV13; 14 positions match TRBD2. The CDR3 is 19 amino acids. Germline CDR1 is PRHDT and CDR2 is FYEKMQ (reference sequence). Losses at the gene ends were 2 bases for V and 3 bases for J; bases not matched to a gene: 8. The CDR3 DNA reads TGTGCCAGCAGCTTATACCCGGGGACTAGCGGGGGACACACCGGGGAGCTGTTTTTT. Translating it yields CASSLYPGTSGGHTGELFF.

The V and J genes are TRBV27 and TRBJ1-4; D uncertain. Trimming left V 5 bases short and J 10 bases short, with 20 bases between. The CDR3 sequence is 15 residues long. The germline V gene encodes CDR1 MNHEY and CDR2 SMNVEV (reference sequence). Here the CDR3 DNA reads TGTGCCAGCAGTCGGGGAGAAGGAGAGGTCGGAAAACTGTTTTTT. This gives the protein CASSRGEGEVGKLFF.

The CDR3 DNA sequence: TGTGCCAGCGCTTTGGGGGGAGAGACCCAGTACTTC. Its protein is CASALGGETQYF. The V gene is TRBV6-1, the J gene TRBJ2-5, with D maybe TRBD2 (6 bases). CDR1 is MNHNS, CDR2 SASEGT, per germline. The germline V and J ends were trimmed by 8 bases and 4 bases, with 11 bases remaining between them. The CDR3 has 12 residues.

The chain joins TRBV7-8 to TRBJ2-2, with 9 nucleotides matching TRBD1. Germline trimming cut 3 bases from V and 1 base from J; bases unmatched to any gene: 0. From germline, CDR1 is SGHVS and CDR2 FQNEAQ. This CDR3 comprises 15 residues. The CDR3: CASSLGQGNTGELFF. The CDR3 DNA follows: TGTGCCAGCAGCTTGGGACAGGGGAACACCGGGGAGCTGTTTTTT. The full variable domain, with the rest looked up from reference TRBV7-8 and TRBJ2-2, is GAGVSQSPRYKVAKRGQDVALRCDPISGHVSLFWYQQALGQGPEFLTYFQNEAQLDKSGLPSDRFFAERPEGSVSTLKIQRTQQEDSAVYLCASSLGQGNTGELFFGEGSRLTVL.

The chain links TRBV7-8 to TRBJ2-1; 8 nucleotides match TRBD2. J gave up 2 bases and V 4 bases, and 10 bases lay outside the gene matches. The CDR3 sequence is 17 residues long. The germline CDR1 and CDR2 sequences are SGHVS and FQNEAQ. This CDR3 reads CASSSRPGLGPYNEQFF. The DNA of the CDR3 is TGTGCCAGCAGCTCTCGCCCGGGACTAGGTCCCTACAATGAGCAGTTCTTC.

J is TRBJ2-1 and V is TRBV9; TRBD1 agrees at 8 bases. Germline V gene lookup returns CDR1 SGDLS and CDR2 YYNGEE. The V gene end was trimmed by 3 bases and the J gene end by 3 bases; junction bases not matched to a gene: 5. CDR3 length: 15 amino acids. The CDR3 sequence: CASSAGGTGYNEQFF. Here the CDR3 DNA reads TGTGCCAGCAGCGCAGGGGGGACAGGCTACAATGAGCAGTTCTTC.

The chain combines TRBV7-2 with TRBJ2-7; D not resolved. The V and J ends lost 4 bases and 3 bases respectively, with 13 bases between them. Germline CDR1 and CDR2: SGHTA and FQGNSA. The CDR3 covers 14 residues. CDR3 protein: CASSSNSLVYEQYF. Here the CDR3 DNA reads TGTGCCAGCAGCTCCAACAGCTTAGTCTACGAGCAGTACTTC.

This chain connects TRBV6-5 to TRBJ1-5, with a possible D match to TRBD1 (5 bases). This CDR3 is 14 amino acids long. Germline V CDR1 and CDR2: MNHEY, SVGAGI. V was clipped by 9 bases and J by 0 bases, with 12 bases between them. The CDR3 DNA is TGTGCCAGTCGAAGGGGATATAGCAATCAGCCCCAGCATTTT. Translating it yields CASRRGYSNQPQHF.

The V and J genes are TRBV5-5 and TRBJ1-4, with TRBD1 matching over 9 bases. Germline loops: CDR1 SGHKS, CDR2 YYEKEE (reference sequence). V lost 2 bases, J lost 8 bases, and 7 bases stayed unmatched. This CDR3 is built from 15 residues. The CDR3 protein is CASSFTGGANEKLFF. In nucleotides, the CDR3 is TGTGCCAGCAGCTTTACAGGGGGCGCGAACGAAAAACTGTTTTTT.

V and J are TRBV9 and TRBJ2-3; 8 nucleotides match TRBD2. With V trimmed by 4 bases and J by 2 bases, 9 bases remained unmatched. Germline V gives CDR1 SGDLS, CDR2 YYNGEE. The CDR3 runs 16 residues. DNA for the CDR3: TGTGCCAGCAGCCCGATCGGGGGGGCCCCCACAGATACGCAGTATTTT. Translated, it gives CASSPIGGAPTDTQYF.

The chain recombines TRBV19 with TRBJ1-5; TRBD1 might be the D (6 bases). Trimming pared 4 bases from V and 5 bases from J, leaving 24 bases between. This CDR3 comprises 18 residues. Germline V gene lookup returns CDR1 LNHDA and CDR2 SQIVND (reference sequence). CDR3 in amino acids: CASSTRGGFGAGDQPQHF. The DNA of the CDR3 is TGTGCCAGTAGTACAAGAGGGGGGTTCGGGGCGGGAGATCAGCCCCAGCATTTT.

This clone occurred once. This chain links TRBV19 with TRBJ1-1; no firm D call. This CDR3 comprises 14 residues. Germline CDR1 and CDR2: LNHDA and SQIVND (reference sequence). Trimming pared 7 bases from V and 4 bases from J, leaving 16 bases between. The CDR3 reads CASTPPSFGTEAFF. DNA of the CDR3: TGTGCCAGTACCCCGCCGAGTTTTGGCACTGAAGCTTTCTTT.

This sequence joins TRBV28 and TRBJ1-5; perhaps TRBD1 as D (5 bases). The CDR3 contains 15 residues. Germline CDR1 reads MDHEN; CDR2 reads SYDVKM. With 6 bases removed from V and 5 bases from J, the gap between germline ends came to 17 bases. CDR3: CASRPGPGNYQPQHF. The DNA for the CDR3 is TGTGCCAGCAGACCGGGGCCAGGGAACTATCAGCCCCAGCATTTT.

This chain links TRBV5-4 with TRBJ2-5, with D possibly TRBD2 on 7 matching bases. The CDR3 spans 15 residues. The V gene's germline CDR1 is SGHNT and CDR2 YYREEE (reference sequence). Trimming left V 3 bases short and J 1 base short, with 13 bases between. The CDR3 protein is CASSSAGAPQETQYF. For the CDR3, the DNA is TGTGCCAGCAGCTCGGCGGGGGCCCCCCAAGAGACCCAGTACTTC. Full variable domain (outside the CDR3, taken from reference TRBV5-4 and TRBJ2-5): ETGVTQSPTHLIKTRGQQVTLRCSSQSGHNTVSWYQQALGQGPQFIFQYYREEENGRGNFPPRFSGLQFPNYSSELNVNALELDDSALYLCASSSAGAPQETQYFGPGTRLLVL.

The chain employs TRBV4-1 and TRBJ1-1; D not resolved. The V end was cut by 3 bases, the J end by 0 bases, with 32 bases between. The CDR3 has 22 amino acids. Germline V lookup: CDR1 MGHRA, CDR2 YSYEKL. CDR3 in amino acids: CASSHYGMKIVSDRKMNTEAFF. DNA for the CDR3: TGCGCCAGCAGCCACTACGGGATGAAGATAGTGTCGGACCGGAAAATGAACACTGAAGCTTTCTTT.

This chain links TRBV7-3 with TRBJ1-1; 8 bases are shared with TRBD1. With 5 bases clipped from V and 4 bases from J, the junction kept 3 bases outside the gene matches. Germline CDR1 is SGHTA and CDR2 is FQGTGA. CDR3 length equals 13 residues. The CDR3 is CASSPTGATEAFF. The CDR3 nucleotides read TGTGCCAGCAGCCCGACAGGGGCCACTGAAGCTTTCTTT.